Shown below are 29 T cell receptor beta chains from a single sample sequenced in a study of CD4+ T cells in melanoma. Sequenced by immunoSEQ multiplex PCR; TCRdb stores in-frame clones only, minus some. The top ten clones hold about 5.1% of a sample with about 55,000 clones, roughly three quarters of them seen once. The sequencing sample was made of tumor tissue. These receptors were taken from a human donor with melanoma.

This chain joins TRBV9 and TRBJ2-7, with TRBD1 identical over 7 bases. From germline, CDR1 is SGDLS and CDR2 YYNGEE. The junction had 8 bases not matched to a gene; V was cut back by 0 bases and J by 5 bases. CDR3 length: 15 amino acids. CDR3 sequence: CASSVDWQGDDEQYF. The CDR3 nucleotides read TGTGCCAGCAGCGTAGATTGGCAGGGGGACGACGAGCAGTACTTC.

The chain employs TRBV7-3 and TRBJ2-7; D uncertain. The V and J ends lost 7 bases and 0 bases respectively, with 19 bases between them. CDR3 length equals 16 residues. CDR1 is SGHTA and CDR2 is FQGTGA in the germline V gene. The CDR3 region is CASNQNPPHTSYEQYF. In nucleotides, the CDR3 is TGTGCCAGCAACCAAAACCCACCCCACACCTCCTACGAGCAGTACTTC.

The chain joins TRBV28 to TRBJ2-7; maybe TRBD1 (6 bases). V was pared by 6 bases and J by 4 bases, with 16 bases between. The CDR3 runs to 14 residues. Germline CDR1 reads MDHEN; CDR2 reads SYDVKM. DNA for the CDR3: TGTGCCAGCAGGACCCCAGGGGTAATGTACGAGCAGTACTTC. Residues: CASRTPGVMYEQYF.

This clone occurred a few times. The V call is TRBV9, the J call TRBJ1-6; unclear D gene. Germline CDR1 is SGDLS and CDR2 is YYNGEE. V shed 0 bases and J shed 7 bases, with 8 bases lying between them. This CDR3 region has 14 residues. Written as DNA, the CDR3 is TGTGCCAGCAGCGTAGGAGGGTCCAATTCACCCCTCCACTTT. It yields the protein CASSVGGSNSPLHF.

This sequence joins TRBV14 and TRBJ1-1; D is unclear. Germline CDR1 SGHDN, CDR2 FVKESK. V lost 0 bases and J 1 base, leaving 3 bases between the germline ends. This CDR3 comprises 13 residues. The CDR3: CASSQDWNTEAFF. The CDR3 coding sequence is TGTGCCAGCAGCCAAGATTGGAACACTGAAGCTTTCTTT.

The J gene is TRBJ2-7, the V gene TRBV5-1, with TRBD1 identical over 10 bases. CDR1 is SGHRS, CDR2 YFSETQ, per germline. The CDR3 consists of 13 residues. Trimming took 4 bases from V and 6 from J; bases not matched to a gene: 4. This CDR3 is CASSEGQGTEQYF. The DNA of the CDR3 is TGCGCCAGCAGCGAGGGACAGGGGACCGAGCAGTACTTC.

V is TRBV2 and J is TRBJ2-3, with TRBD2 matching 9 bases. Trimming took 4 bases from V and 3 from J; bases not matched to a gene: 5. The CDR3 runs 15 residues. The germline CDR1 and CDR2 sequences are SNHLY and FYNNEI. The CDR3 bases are TGTGCCAGCAGTGGGGGCGGGGGGGTTACAGATACGCAGTATTTT. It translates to CASSGGGGVTDTQYF.

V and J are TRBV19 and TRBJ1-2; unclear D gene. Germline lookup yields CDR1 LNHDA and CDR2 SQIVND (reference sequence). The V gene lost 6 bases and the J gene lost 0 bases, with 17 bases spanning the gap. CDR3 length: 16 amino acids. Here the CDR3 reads CASSKTGSAANYGYTF. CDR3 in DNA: TGTGCCAGTAGCAAGACCGGGTCCGCGGCTAACTATGGCTACACCTTC.

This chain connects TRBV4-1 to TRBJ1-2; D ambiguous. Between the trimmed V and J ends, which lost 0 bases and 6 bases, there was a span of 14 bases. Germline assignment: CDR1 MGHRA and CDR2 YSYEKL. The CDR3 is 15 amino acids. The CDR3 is CASSQETVRRNGYTF. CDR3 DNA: TGCGCCAGCAGCCAAGAAACCGTAAGGCGGAATGGCTACACCTTC.

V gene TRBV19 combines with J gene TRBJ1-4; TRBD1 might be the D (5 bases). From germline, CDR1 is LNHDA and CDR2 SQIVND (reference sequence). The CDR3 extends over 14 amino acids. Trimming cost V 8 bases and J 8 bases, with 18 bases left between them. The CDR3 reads CASSPGPAHEKLFF. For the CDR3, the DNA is TGTGCCAGTTCACCGGGACCTGCCCACGAAAAACTGTTTTTT.

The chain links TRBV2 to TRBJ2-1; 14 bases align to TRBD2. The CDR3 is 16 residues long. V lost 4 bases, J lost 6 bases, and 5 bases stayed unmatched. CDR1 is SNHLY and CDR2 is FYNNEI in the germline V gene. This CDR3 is CASSGLAGGFGNEQFF. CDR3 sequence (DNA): TGTGCCAGCAGTGGACTAGCGGGGGGGTTCGGCAATGAGCAGTTCTTC.

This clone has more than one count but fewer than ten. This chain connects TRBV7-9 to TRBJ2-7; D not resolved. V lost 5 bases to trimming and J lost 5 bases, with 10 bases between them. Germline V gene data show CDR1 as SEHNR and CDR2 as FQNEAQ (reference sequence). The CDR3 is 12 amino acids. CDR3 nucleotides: TGTGCCAGCAGCCTACGGTTCGACGAGCAGTACTTC. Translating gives CASSLRFDEQYF.

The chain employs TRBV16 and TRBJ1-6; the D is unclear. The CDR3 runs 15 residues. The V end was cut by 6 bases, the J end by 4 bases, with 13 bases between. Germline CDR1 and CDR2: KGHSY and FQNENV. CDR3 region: CASSQMGKYNSPLHF. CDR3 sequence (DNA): TGTGCCAGCAGTCAAATGGGGAAATATAATTCACCCCTCCACTTT.

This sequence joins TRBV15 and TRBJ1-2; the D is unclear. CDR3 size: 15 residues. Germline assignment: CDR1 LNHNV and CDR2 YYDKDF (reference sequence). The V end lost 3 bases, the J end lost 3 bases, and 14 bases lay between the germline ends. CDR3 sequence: CATSSDQLGHYGYTF. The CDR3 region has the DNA TGTGCCACCAGCAGCGACCAACTAGGGCACTATGGCTACACCTTC.

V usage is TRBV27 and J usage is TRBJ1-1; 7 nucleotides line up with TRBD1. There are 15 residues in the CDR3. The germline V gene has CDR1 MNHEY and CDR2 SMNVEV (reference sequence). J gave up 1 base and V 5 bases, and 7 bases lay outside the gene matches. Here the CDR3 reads CASSMRAGGNTEAFF. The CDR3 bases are TGTGCCAGCAGTATGAGGGCAGGGGGGAACACTGAAGCTTTCTTT.

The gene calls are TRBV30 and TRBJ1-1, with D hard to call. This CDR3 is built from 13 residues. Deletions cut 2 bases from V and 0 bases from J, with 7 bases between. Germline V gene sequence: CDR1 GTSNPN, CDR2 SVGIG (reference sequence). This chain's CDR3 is CAWSRGMNTEAFF. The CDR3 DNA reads TGTGCCTGGAGTCGGGGTATGAACACTGAAGCTTTCTTT.

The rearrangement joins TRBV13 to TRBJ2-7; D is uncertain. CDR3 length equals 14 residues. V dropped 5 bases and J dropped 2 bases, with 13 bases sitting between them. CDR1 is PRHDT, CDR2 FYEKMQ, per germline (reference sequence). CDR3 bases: TGTGCCAGCAGCCCCGGGCACCAAACCTACGAGCAGTACTTC. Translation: CASSPGHQTYEQYF.

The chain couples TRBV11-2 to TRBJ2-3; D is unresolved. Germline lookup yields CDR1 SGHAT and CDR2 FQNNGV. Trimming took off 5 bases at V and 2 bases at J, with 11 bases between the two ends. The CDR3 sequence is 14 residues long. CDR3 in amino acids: CASSPRPYTDTQYF. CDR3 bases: TGTGCCAGCAGCCCACGGCCGTACACAGATACGCAGTATTTT.

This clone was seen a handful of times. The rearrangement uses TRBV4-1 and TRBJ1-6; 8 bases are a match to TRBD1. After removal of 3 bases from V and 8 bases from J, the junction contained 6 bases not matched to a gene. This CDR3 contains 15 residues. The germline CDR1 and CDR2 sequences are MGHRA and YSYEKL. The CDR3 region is CASSQDRARYSPLHF. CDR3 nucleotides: TGCGCCAGCAGCCAGGACAGGGCCAGATATTCACCCCTCCACTTT.

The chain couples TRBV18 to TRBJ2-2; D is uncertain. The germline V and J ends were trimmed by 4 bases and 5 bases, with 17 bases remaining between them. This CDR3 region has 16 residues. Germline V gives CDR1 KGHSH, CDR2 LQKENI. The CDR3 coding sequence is TGTGCCAGCTCACGGGCCACAATTCGTGAGACCGGGGAGCTGTTTTTT. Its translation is CASSRATIRETGELFF.

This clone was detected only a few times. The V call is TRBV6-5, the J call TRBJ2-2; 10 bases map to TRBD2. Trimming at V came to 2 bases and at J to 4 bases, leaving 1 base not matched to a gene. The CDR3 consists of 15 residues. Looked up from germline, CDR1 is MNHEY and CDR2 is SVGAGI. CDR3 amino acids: CASSYASGGTGELFF. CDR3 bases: TGTGCCAGCAGTTACGCTAGCGGGGGCACCGGGGAGCTGTTTTTT.

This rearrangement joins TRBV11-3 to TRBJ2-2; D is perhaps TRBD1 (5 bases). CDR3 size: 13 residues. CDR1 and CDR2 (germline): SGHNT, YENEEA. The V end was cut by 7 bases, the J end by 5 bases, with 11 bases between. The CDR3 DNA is TGTGCCAGCAAACAAACAGGAACCGGGGAGCTGTTTTTT. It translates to CASKQTGTGELFF.

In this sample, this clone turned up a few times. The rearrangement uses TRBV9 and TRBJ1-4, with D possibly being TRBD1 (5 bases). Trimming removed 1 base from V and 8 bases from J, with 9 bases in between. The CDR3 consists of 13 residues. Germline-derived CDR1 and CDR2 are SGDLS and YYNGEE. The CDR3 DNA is TGTGCCAGCAGCGTATCAGGGAGCGAAAAACTGTTTTTT. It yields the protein CASSVSGSEKLFF.

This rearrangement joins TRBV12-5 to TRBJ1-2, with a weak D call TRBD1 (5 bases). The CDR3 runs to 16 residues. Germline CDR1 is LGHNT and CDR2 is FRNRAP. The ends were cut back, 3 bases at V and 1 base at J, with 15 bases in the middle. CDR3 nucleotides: TGTGCTAGTGGTTTCGGGCAGGGACTATTTAACTATGGCTACACCTTC. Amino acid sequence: CASGFGQGLFNYGYTF.

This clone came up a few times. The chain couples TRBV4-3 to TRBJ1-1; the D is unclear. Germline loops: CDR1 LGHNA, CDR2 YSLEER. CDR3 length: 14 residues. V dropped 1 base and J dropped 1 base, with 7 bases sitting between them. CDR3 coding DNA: TGCGCCAGCAGCCAAGTGCAGTCGAACACTGAAGCTTTCTTT. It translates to CASSQVQSNTEAFF.

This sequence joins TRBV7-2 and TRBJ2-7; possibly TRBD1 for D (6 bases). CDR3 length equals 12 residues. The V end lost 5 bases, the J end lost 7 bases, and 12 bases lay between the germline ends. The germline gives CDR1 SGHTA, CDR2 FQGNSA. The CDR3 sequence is CASSAPRGEQYF. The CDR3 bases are TGTGCCAGCAGCGCCCCGAGGGGGGAGCAGTACTTC. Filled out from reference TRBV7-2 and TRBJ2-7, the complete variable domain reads GAGVSQSPSNKVTEKGKDVELRCDPISGHTALYWYRQSLGQGLEFLIYFQGNSAPDKSGLPSDRFSAERTGGSVSTLTIQRTQQEDSAVYLCASSAPRGEQYFGPGTRLTVT.

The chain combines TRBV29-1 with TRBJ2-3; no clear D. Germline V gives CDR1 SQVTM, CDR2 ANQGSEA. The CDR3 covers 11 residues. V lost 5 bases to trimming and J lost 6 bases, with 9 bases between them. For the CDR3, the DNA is TGCAGCGTTCACCCTGCTGATACGCAGTATTTT. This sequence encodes CSVHPADTQYF.

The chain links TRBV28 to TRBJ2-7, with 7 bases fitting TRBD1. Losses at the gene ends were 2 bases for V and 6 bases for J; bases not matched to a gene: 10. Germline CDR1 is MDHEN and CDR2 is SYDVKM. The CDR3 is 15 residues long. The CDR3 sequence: CASSLPRGLRGEQYF. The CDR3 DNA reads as TGTGCCAGCAGTTTACCGAGGGGGCTGAGAGGCGAGCAGTACTTC.

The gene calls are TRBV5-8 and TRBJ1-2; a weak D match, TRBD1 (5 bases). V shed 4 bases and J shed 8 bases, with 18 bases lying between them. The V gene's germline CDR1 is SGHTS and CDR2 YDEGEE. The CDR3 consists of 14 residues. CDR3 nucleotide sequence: TGTGCCAGCAGCCTGGGGGTTCAGGGAGTAGGCTACACCTTC. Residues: CASSLGVQGVGYTF.